The present T cell receptor beta chain was sequenced within a study of identical twins. TCRdb re-called the 5' RACE reads through MiXCR, storing one row per CDR3 protein. The repertoire holds about 810,000 distinct CDR3 sequences, with 9% to 15% as singletons. Findings of the study overall: Compared with models, monozygotic twins showed more out-of-frame TCR alpha sharing. Cross-sectional statistics, not tracking of the same donors, supported the conclusions.

Concerning this clonotype itself: Its target is unknown.

This CDR3 contains 16 residues. Deletions cut 0 bases from V and 2 bases from J, with 11 bases between. Germline V gene data show CDR1 as SGHRS and CDR2 as YFSETQ. The same data also went into a second study, on yellow fever vaccine responses in identical twins. That source reports: As reported, the vaccine T cell response of twins seemed partly convergent and partly personalized.

This receptor was taken from a woman between 18 and 29 years old in good health. The chain carries TRBV5-1 and TRBJ2-2, with D possibly matching TRBD1 (5 bases). Source material: PBMCs. In DNA, the CDR3 is TGCGCCAGCAGCTTGGGACAGATTAAAAACACCGGGGAGCTGTTTTTT. This gives the protein CASSLGQIKNTGELFF. The variable domain in full, completed from reference TRBV5-1 and TRBJ2-2, reads KAGVTQTPRYLIKTRGQQVTLSCSPISGHRSVSWYQQTPGQGLQFLFEYFSETQRNKGNFPGRFSGRQFSNSRSEMNVSTLELGDSALYLCASSLGQIKNTGELFFGEGSRLTVL.